Listed below are T cell receptor beta chains from one sample, sequenced in a study of T cell repertoires in cytomegalovirus infection. TCRdb analysed the reads with MiXCR anew, one entry per CDR3 protein. The sample carries 200,000 to 300,000 distinct CDR3 sequences, approximately 8.3% recorded once. The sequenced sample consisted of PBMCs. The receptors shown here come from a human donor in good health (CMV status not recorded). Some clones in this sample may be carry-over from other donors' samples. CDR3s include the opening cysteine and the closing phenylalanine or tryptophan. A D gene is named only where the DNA matches it firmly. Size tells how often a clone was seen (once, few, many) or the class of an expanded clone, and some rows leave it out.

J: TRBJ1-5
size: -
V: TRBV10-3
D: -
DNA: TGTGCCACCAGCGTGAGTGGCGGCAATCAGCCCCAGCATTTT
CDR3: CATSVSGGNQPQHF

J: TRBJ2-7
size: few
V: TRBV29-1
D: -
DNA: TGCAGCGTTGAGGTGGGGGTCTACGAGCAGTACTTC
CDR3: CSVEVGVYEQYF

J: TRBJ2-3
size: -
V: TRBV20-1
D: -
DNA: TGCAGTGCCCCGCCAGGGGATACGCAGTATTTT
CDR3: CSAPPGDTQYF

J: TRBJ2-1
size: -
V: TRBV5-1
D: TRBD2
DNA: TGCGCCAGCAGCCGGACTAGCGGGGGGGGGTACCTACAGTTCTTC
CDR3: CASSRTSGGGYLQFF

J: TRBJ2-7
size: many
V: TRBV7-2
D: -
DNA: TGTGCCAGCAGCCGCGGAGGCAGCTCCTACGAGCAGTACTTC
CDR3: CASSRGGSSYEQYF

J: TRBJ2-1
size: many
V: TRBV5-1
D: TRBD2
DNA: TGCGCCAGCAGCCCACGCGAACTAGCGGGAGTTTGGAATGAGCAGTTCTTC
CDR3: CASSPRELAGVWNEQFF

J: TRBJ2-1
size: -
V: TRBV7-9
D: TRBD2
DNA: TGTGCCAGCAGCTTAGCGGGAGGGACTAGGAATGAGCAGTTCTTC
CDR3: CASSLAGGTRNEQFF

J: TRBJ1-5
size: many
V: TRBV6-2/TRBV6-3
D: -
DNA: TGTGCCAGCAGTTACCCCCAACGGAATCAGCCCCAGCATTTT
CDR3: CASSYPQRNQPQHF

J: TRBJ1-1
size: -
V: TRBV19
D: -
DNA: TGTGCCAGTTCTTCCGACGCCAGAAGGTACACTGAAGCTTTCTTT
CDR3: CASSSDARRYTEAFF

J: TRBJ2-1
size: -
V: TRBV5-1
D: TRBD2
DNA: TGCGCCAGCAGCTTGGCAATGGGGGGGGAGCAGTTCTTC
CDR3: CASSLAMGGEQFF

J: TRBJ2-2
size: many
V: TRBV20-1
D: -
DNA: TGCAGTGCTAGAGATGGAGGGAAAACCGGGGAGCTGTTTTTT
CDR3: CSARDGGKTGELFF

J: TRBJ2-7
size: -
V: TRBV2
D: -
DNA: TGTGCCAGCAGTATCACCTCGGAGGGCGAGCAGTACTTC
CDR3: CASSITSEGEQYF

J: TRBJ1-2
size: many
V: TRBV28
D: TRBD1
DNA: TGTGCCAGCAGTTTATTGGCAGGGGGCGGTGTCGTCTATGGCTACACCTTC
CDR3: CASSLLAGGGVVYGYTF

J: TRBJ1-2
size: many
V: TRBV7-9
D: -
DNA: TGTGCCAGCAGCTTAGACCGGACCGGGGAGAACTATGGCTACACCTTC
CDR3: CASSLDRTGENYGYTF

J: TRBJ1-1
size: many
V: TRBV7-2
D: -
DNA: TGTGCCAGCATCGACCGGAAATCCGCCAACACTGAAGCTTTCTTT
CDR3: CASIDRKSANTEAFF

J: TRBJ2-7
size: many
V: TRBV7-2
D: -
DNA: TGTGCCAGCAGCTTGCGGGCGATATCCCTCGGTGAGCAGTACTTC
CDR3: CASSLRAISLGEQYF

J: TRBJ1-5
size: many
V: TRBV28
D: -
DNA: TGTGCCAGCCGAAACGGGGGTTTTAGCAATCAGCCCCAGCATTTT
CDR3: CASRNGGFSNQPQHF

J: TRBJ1-1
size: many
V: TRBV18
D: TRBD1
DNA: TGTGCCAGCTCCGAGAGTGCAGGGGGAGGAGGTGAAGCTTTCTTT
CDR3: CASSESAGGGGEAFF

J: TRBJ2-1
size: many
V: TRBV5-8
D: -
DNA: TGTGCCAGCAGCTTGAAGGGAACTAGCCACAATGAGCAGTTCTTC
CDR3: CASSLKGTSHNEQFF

J: TRBJ2-2
size: few
V: TRBV20-1
D: TRBD2
DNA: TGCAGTGCTTCGGGACTAGCGGGAGTCTCGAACACCGGGGAGCTGTTTTTT
CDR3: CSASGLAGVSNTGELFF

J: TRBJ1-3
size: many
V: TRBV12-3/TRBV12-4
D: -
DNA: TGTGCCAGCAGTACCCGGGGGGGGTCTGGAAACACCATATATTTT
CDR3: CASSTRGGSGNTIYF

J: TRBJ2-7
size: many
V: TRBV28
D: TRBD1
DNA: TGTGCCAGCAGTTCGCTAAAGGGACAGCGAGCCTACGAGCAGTACTTC
CDR3: CASSSLKGQRAYEQYF

J: TRBJ1-2
size: many
V: TRBV7-2
D: -
DNA: TGTGCCAGCAGCCCTTATTCTAGGGCGGGGGGCGCGAATGGCTACACCTTC
CDR3: CASSPYSRAGGANGYTF

J: TRBJ2-6
size: many
V: TRBV7-9
D: -
DNA: TGTGCCAGCAGCTTAGAAGGGTTGGCTGGGGCCAACGTCCTGACTTTC
CDR3: CASSLEGLAGANVLTF

J: TRBJ2-1
size: many
V: TRBV19
D: -
DNA: TGTGCCAGTAGTACCCAGAAGGGGGGGTCCTACAATGAGCAGTTCTTC
CDR3: CASSTQKGGSYNEQFF

J: TRBJ2-7
size: many
V: TRBV7-2
D: TRBD1
DNA: TGTGCCAGCAGCTTCGGGCGGGGGACAGGGTCCTACGAGCAGTACTTC
CDR3: CASSFGRGTGSYEQYF

J: TRBJ2-3
size: many
V: TRBV20-1
D: TRBD2
DNA: TGCAGTGCTAGGACTAGCGGGATTAGCACAGATACGCAGTATTTT
CDR3: CSARTSGISTDTQYF

J: TRBJ1-4
size: few
V: TRBV4-3
D: TRBD1
DNA: TGCGCCAGCAGCCGCCGTTTACCGGGACAGGGAATTGCCCCTACGGTTGAAAAACTGTTTTTT
CDR3: CASSRRLPGQGIAPTVEKLFF

J: TRBJ2-3
size: many
V: TRBV7-2
D: -
DNA: TGTGCCAGCAGGAAAAGGGGGCGGGGAGATACGCAGTATTTT
CDR3: CASRKRGRGDTQYF

J: TRBJ1-2
size: many
V: TRBV7-2
D: -
DNA: TGTGCCAGCAGCTTAGACAGGGATGGCTACACCTTC
CDR3: CASSLDRDGYTF

J: TRBJ1-5
size: many
V: TRBV7-2
D: -
DNA: TGTGCCAGCAGCTTAGTCGAAAATCAGCCCCAGCATTTT
CDR3: CASSLVENQPQHF

J: TRBJ1-1
size: many
V: TRBV12-3/TRBV12-4
D: TRBD1
DNA: TGTGCCAGCAGACTGGGACAGGGGGTCCCTGAAGCTTTCTTT
CDR3: CASRLGQGVPEAFF

J: TRBJ2-5
size: few
V: TRBV19
D: -
DNA: TGTGCCAGTAGCAATCAAGAGACCCAGTACTTC
CDR3: CASSNQETQYF

J: TRBJ2-7
size: few
V: TRBV12-5
D: TRBD1
DNA: TGTGCTAGTGTGGGACAGGGTGATTACGAGCAGTACTTC
CDR3: CASVGQGDYEQYF

J: TRBJ1-3
size: few
V: TRBV19
D: -
DNA: TGTGCCAGTAGTGATCCAGCCAACACCATATATTTT
CDR3: CASSDPANTIYF

J: TRBJ1-2
size: many
V: TRBV20-1
D: -
DNA: TGCAGTGCTATGGGGGAGAGTGGCTACACCTTC
CDR3: CSAMGESGYTF

J: TRBJ1-5
size: few
V: TRBV28
D: -
DNA: TGTGCCAGCAGTTTCTTCCGTTCCACCATAGGTAATCAGCCCCAGCATTTT
CDR3: CASSFFRSTIGNQPQHF

J: TRBJ1-6
size: -
V: TRBV7-2
D: TRBD1
DNA: TGTGCCAGCAGCGGACGACAGGGTTCTAATTCACCCCTCCACTTT
CDR3: CASSGRQGSNSPLHF

J: TRBJ2-3
size: few
V: TRBV28
D: -
DNA: TGTGCCAGCTTCCCCCCCCTCCCTCCGGTGGGAGATACGCAGTATTTT
CDR3: CASFPPLPPVGDTQYF

J: TRBJ1-1
size: -
V: TRBV12-3/TRBV12-4
D: -
DNA: TGTGCCAGCAGCCCATTTACCGTCCTCTCAGGTAGCACTGAAGCTTTCTTT
CDR3: CASSPFTVLSGSTEAFF

J: TRBJ2-3
size: few
V: TRBV4-1
D: TRBD2
DNA: TGTGCCAGCAGCCAAGAACTGTCTAGCGGGGGCCGCACAGATACGCAGTATTTT
CDR3: CASSQELSSGGRTDTQYF

J: TRBJ2-3
size: many
V: TRBV6-1
D: TRBD2
DNA: TGTGCCAGCAGCCACAGGACTAGCGGGGTGCGCACAGATACGCAGTATTTT
CDR3: CASSHRTSGVRTDTQYF

J: TRBJ2-2
size: many
V: TRBV7-6
D: TRBD2
DNA: TGTGCCAGCAGCTTAGATTCTAGGCTAGCGGGAAGGAGCACCGGGGAGCTGTTTTTT
CDR3: CASSLDSRLAGRSTGELFF

J: TRBJ2-7
size: -
V: TRBV12-3/TRBV12-4
D: TRBD1
DNA: TGTGCCAGCAGTTTAGGGACAGGGGGCGTCTACGAGCAGTACTTC
CDR3: CASSLGTGGVYEQYF

J: TRBJ1-1
size: -
V: TRBV19
D: -
DNA: TGTGCCAGTACCCATATAGGGGGTAGCACTGAAGCTTTCTTT
CDR3: CASTHIGGSTEAFF

J: TRBJ1-4
size: many
V: TRBV7-2
D: -
DNA: TGTGCCAGCAGCTCCGGGGGTTCCTACGAAAAACTGTTTTTT
CDR3: CASSSGGSYEKLFF

J: TRBJ2-3
size: few
V: TRBV6-6
D: TRBD2
DNA: TGTGCCAGCAGTTACTCCATCGCGGGGGGCACAGATACGCAGTATTTT
CDR3: CASSYSIAGGTDTQYF

J: TRBJ1-5
size: many
V: TRBV7-8
D: -
DNA: TGTGCCAGCAGTCTATTAGCGACTCATAGCAATCAGCCCCAGCATTTT
CDR3: CASSLLATHSNQPQHF